The T cell receptor beta chain described here comes from a study of OX40 agonist ivuxolimab in advanced cancers. Study-wide context: An agonistic human IgG2 monoclonal antibody against OX40 (CD134) was given. Age averaged about 62 years (range about 20 to 80), and 82.7% were male. Dose-escalation subjects each had hepatocellular carcinoma, melanoma, renal cell or head and neck cancer.

Collection of blood occurred at baseline, at cycle 4 day 1, and at cycle 7 day 1. CDR3 size: 14 residues. Germline V gene data show CDR1 as MDHEN and CDR2 as SYDVKM. Trimming cost V 10 bases and J 5 bases, with 20 bases left between them. Profiled with immunoSEQ multiplex PCR; TCRdb holds only in-frame clones, not every one. Found here are around 18,000 clones, roughly 72% of them singletons; the top ten hold approximately 25%. Sequenced here: CD4+ or CD8+ T cells sorted from blood, sampled in a trial of the OX40 agonist ivuxolimab. This chain joins TRBV28 and TRBJ1-2; possibly TRBD1 for D (6 bases). This TCR was sampled from an adult with an advanced solid tumor such as melanoma, head and neck, liver or kidney cancer. The CDR3 nucleotides are TGTGCCATTGGACAGAACCCTATCTTATATGGCTACACCTTC. Protein sequence: CAIGQNPILYGYTF.